Below, 2 T cell receptor beta chains from the same sample are listed, as sequenced in a study of Graves' ophthalmopathy and Graves' hyperthyroidism. Amplification targeted the TCR beta CDR3 regions, with RNA transcripts as the source material. In the first round, RT-PCR was carried out with HTBI primers, and a multiplex PCR formed the second round. TCRdb called the multiplex PCR reads again in MiXCR, with one record for every CDR3 protein. The table shows 650,000 to 900,000 distinct CDR3 sequences, with approximately 40% occurring only once. Sequenced input: peripheral blood. The receptors were gathered from an adult man with Graves' ophthalmopathy.

The chain couples TRBV25-1 to TRBJ1-4; 9 bases are a match to TRBD1. The length of the CDR3 is 17 residues. The ends lost 6 bases at V and 3 bases at J; junction bases unmatched: 11. The germline V gene has CDR1 MGHDK and CDR2 SYGVNS. The CDR3 sequence is CASSSANRGLANEKLFF. CDR3 bases: TGTGCCAGCAGCTCGGCGAACAGGGGGCTGGCTAATGAAAAACTGTTTTTT. The whole variable domain, remainder taken from reference TRBV25-1 and TRBJ1-4, is EADIYQTPRYLVIGTGKKITLECSQTMGHDKMYWYQQDPGMELHLIHYSYGVNSTEKGDLSSESTVSRIRTEHFPLTLESARPSHTSQYLCASSSANRGLANEKLFFGSGTQLSVL.

The sample holds a few counts of this clonotype. The V and J genes are TRBV5-8 and TRBJ1-2; D ambiguous. CDR1 and CDR2 (germline): SGHTS, YDEGEE. The CDR3 consists of 12 residues. The V end lost 3 bases, the J end lost 7 bases, and 10 bases lay between the germline ends. The DNA for the CDR3 is TGTGCCAGCAGCTCCCTATACGGTGGCTACACCTTC. This sequence encodes CASSSLYGGYTF.